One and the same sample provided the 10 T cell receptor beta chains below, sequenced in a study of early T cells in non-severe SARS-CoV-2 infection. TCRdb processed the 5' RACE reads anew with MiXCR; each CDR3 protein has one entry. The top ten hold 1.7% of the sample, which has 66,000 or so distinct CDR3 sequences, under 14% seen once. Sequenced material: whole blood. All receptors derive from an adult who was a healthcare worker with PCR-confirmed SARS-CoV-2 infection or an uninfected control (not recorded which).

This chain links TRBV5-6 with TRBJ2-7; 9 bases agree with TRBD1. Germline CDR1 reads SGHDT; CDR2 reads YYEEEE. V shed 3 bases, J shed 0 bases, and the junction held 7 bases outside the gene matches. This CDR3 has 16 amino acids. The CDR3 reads CASSYAGTGSSYEQYF. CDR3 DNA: TGTGCCAGCAGCTACGCCGGGACAGGGAGCTCCTACGAGCAGTACTTC.

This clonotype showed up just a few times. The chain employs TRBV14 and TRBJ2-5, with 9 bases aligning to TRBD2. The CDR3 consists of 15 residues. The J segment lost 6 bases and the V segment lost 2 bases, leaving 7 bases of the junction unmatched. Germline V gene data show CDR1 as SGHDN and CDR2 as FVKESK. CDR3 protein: CASSQWDSGGQTQYF. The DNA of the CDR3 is TGTGCCAGCAGCCAATGGGATAGCGGGGGACAGACCCAGTACTTC.

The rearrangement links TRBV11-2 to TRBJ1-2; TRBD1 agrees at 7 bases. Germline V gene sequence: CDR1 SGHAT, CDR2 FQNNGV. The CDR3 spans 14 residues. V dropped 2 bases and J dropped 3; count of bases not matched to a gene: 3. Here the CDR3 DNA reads TGTGCCAGCAGCTTATCCGGGACAGACTATGGCTACACCTTC. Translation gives CASSLSGTDYGYTF.

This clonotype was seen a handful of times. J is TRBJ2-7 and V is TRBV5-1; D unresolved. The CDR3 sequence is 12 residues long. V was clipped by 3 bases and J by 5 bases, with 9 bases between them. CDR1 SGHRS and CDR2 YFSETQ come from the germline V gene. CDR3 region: CASSSLRNEQYF. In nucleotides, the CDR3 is TGCGCCAGCAGCTCCCTTCGCAACGAGCAGTACTTC. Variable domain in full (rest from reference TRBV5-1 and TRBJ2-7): KAGVTQTPRYLIKTRGQQVTLSCSPISGHRSVSWYQQTPGQGLQFLFEYFSETQRNKGNFPGRFSGRQFSNSRSEMNVSTLELGDSALYLCASSSLRNEQYFGPGTRLTVT.

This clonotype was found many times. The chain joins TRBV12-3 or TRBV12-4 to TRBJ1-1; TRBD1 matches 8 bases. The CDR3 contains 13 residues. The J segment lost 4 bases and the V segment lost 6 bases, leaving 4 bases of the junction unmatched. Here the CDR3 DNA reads TGTGCCAGCAGGGACAGGGCAACCACTGAAGCTTTCTTT. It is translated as CASRDRATTEAFF.

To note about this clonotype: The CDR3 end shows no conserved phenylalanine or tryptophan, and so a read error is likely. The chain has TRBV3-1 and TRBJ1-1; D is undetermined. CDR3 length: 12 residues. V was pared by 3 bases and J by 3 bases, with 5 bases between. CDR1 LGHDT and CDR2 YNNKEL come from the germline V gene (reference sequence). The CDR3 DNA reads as TGTGCCAGCAGCCAGGCGGACACTGAAGCTTTCCTT. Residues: CASSQADTEAFL.

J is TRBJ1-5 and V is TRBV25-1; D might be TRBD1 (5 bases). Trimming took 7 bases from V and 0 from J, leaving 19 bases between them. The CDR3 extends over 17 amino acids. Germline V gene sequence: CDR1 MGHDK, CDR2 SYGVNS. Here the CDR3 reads CASILGRDYDSNQPQHF. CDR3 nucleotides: TGTGCCAGCATTCTGGGGAGGGACTATGATAGCAATCAGCCCCAGCATTTT.

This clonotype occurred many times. CDR3 residues: CASSRGYLPAGGNFNEQFF. Written as DNA, the CDR3 is TGCGCCAGCAGCCGAGGTTATCTACCAGCGGGGGGCAATTTCAATGAGCAGTTCTTC. V gene TRBV4-3 combines with J gene TRBJ2-1; TRBD2 agrees at 9 bases. Germline assignment: CDR1 LGHNA and CDR2 YSLEER. V shed 4 bases and J 6 bases; nucleotides not matched to a gene: 19. The CDR3 extends over 19 amino acids.

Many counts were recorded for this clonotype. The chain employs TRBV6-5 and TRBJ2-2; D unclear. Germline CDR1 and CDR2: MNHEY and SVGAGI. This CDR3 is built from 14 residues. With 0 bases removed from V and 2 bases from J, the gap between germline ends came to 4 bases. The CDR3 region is CASSYSRNTGELFF. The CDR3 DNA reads TGTGCCAGCAGTTACTCGAGAAACACCGGGGAGCTGTTTTTT.

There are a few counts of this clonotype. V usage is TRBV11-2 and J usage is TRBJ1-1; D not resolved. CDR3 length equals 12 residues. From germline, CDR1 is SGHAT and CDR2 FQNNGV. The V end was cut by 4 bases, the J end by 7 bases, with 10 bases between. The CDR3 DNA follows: TGTGCCAGCAGCTCCCCGGGTCTTGAAGCTTTCTTT. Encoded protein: CASSSPGLEAFF.